Included here is one T cell receptor beta chain sequence, with context. This receptor's antigen is unknown. Nothing much larger sits one base from this clone, and base qualities are not available. The germline V gene (reference sequence) sets CDR1 to LNHDA and CDR2 to SQIVND. V is clipped by 1 base and J by 5 bases, and the sequence between their germline boundaries is 12 bases long. The CDR3 starts with the cysteine, ends with the phenylalanine, and has 14 residues. Only the CDR3 region is kept as DNA, spanning 42 bases read in frame from base 1. This record belongs to a study of chemoradiotherapy in HPV16-positive cancers (dated by TCRdb to 2022 to 2024). Looking at the study overall: Candidate HPV-specific T-cell clones and common TCR motifs were defined by functional T-cell assays performed on cells from two HPV16-positive patients. The study asked whether T-cell immunity against the HPV oncoproteins E6 and E7 changes during chemoradiotherapy and whether it affects survival. The candidate HPV-specific TCRs and motifs were subsequently tracked in TCR repertoires obtained from 65 to 95 patients with HPV-related cancers.

Because repertoires were sampled repeatedly during chemoradiotherapy, clonal expansion in the tumor microenvironment could be followed. Beyond this particular receptor, the publication reports: Expansion of candidate HPV-specific clones and E7-related TCR motifs was observed in the tumor microenvironment during treatment, whereas no such expansion was observed for non-HPV-specific T cells. The functional definition of HPV-specific T cells was derived from only a couple of HPV16-positive patients, and the survival association was reported for HPV16-positive patients. Improved recurrence-free survival in HPV16-positive patients was associated with expansion of HPV-responsive T cells during chemoradiotherapy.

Library prep was done by the immunoSEQ multiplex PCR assay. Entries here come from immuneACCESS through TCRdb and include only in-frame sequences with V and J called. Some clones fail to appear in such tables; in the studies checked, an unresolved V gene covers under half of the shortfall, and the cause of the remainder is unknown. The sample table contains approximately 7,000 clones; only one count was recorded for over 75% of them. 8% of the sample lies in the top ten. Source: tumor tissue, taken from a patient who underwent chemoradiotherapy. This sequence uses TRBV19 and TRBJ2-7, and possibly TRBD1, on 5 matching bases. The receptor comes from a human donor with HPV-associated anogenital cancer. The DNA sequence is given as TGTGCCAGTAGTATAGGGGGCGGAAATGACGAGCAGTACTTC. This gives the protein CASSIGGGNDEQYF.